The 15 T cell receptor beta chains reported below all come from one sample, sequenced in a study of CD8 T cells in ankylosing spondylitis. Findings and caveats of the study: One TCR beta motif, made up of 7 or 8 highly homologous variants, appeared characteristic of ankylosing spondylitis blood.

Their specific antigens are unknown. TCRdb processed the 5' RACE reads anew with MiXCR; each CDR3 protein has one entry. The table has roughly 370,000 distinct CDR3 sequences, about 22% seen once. The specimen was blood, either unsorted or a sorted T cell fraction (not recorded which). The receptor set was obtained from a male donor with ankylosing spondylitis.

This clonotype was counted only a few times. The V and J genes are TRBV3-1 and TRBJ1-4; D call uncertain. Trimming pared 0 bases from V and 1 base from J, leaving 9 bases between. The CDR3 totals 16 residues. Per the germline V gene, CDR1 is LGHDT and CDR2 is YNNKEL (reference sequence). CDR3 in DNA: TGTGCCAGCAGCCAAGATCTTGGGGAAACTAATGAAAAACTGTTTTTT. It yields the protein CASSQDLGETNEKLFF. Filled out from reference TRBV3-1 and TRBJ1-4, the complete variable domain reads DTAVSQTPKYLVTQMGNDKSIKCEQNLGHDTMYWYKQDSKKFLKIMFSYNNKELIINETVPNRFSPKSPDKAHLNLHINSLELGDSAVYFCASSQDLGETNEKLFFGSGTQLSVL.

This chain joins TRBV7-2 and TRBJ2-1, with 7 bases that match TRBD2. V was pared by 3 bases and J by 6 bases, with 2 bases of the junction left unmatched. Germline-derived CDR1 and CDR2 are SGHTA and FQGNSA. This CDR3 has 13 residues. CDR3 amino acids: CASSFSSGNEQFF. For the CDR3, the DNA is TGTGCCAGCAGCTTCTCTAGCGGCAATGAGCAGTTCTTC.

This clonotype was counted a few times. This rearrangement joins TRBV7-9 to TRBJ2-5, with D maybe TRBD1 (6 bases). This CDR3 has 15 amino acids. V lost 6 bases and J lost 1, with 15 bases in between. Germline loops: CDR1 SEHNR, CDR2 FQNEAQ (reference sequence). The CDR3 loop reads CASSRSTGSQETQYF. Here the CDR3 DNA reads TGTGCCAGCAGTCGGAGTACAGGGAGCCAAGAGACCCAGTACTTC.

V usage is TRBV12-3 or TRBV12-4 and J usage is TRBJ1-4; D perhaps matches TRBD1 (5 bases). This CDR3 region has 14 residues. V was pared by 3 bases and J by 7 bases, with 12 bases between. CDR3 protein: CASSLRQGVEKLFF. DNA for the CDR3: TGTGCCAGCAGTTTGAGGCAGGGTGTTGAAAAACTGTTTTTT.

This clonotype was counted between two and nine times. J is TRBJ2-7 and V is TRBV7-9, with 7 bases fitting TRBD2. V lost 4 bases, J lost 3 bases, and 12 bases stayed unmatched. The CDR3 length is 16 residues. CDR1 and CDR2 (germline): SEHNR, FQNEAQ (reference sequence). The CDR3 here is CASSSSNGRAGYEQYF. The DNA of the CDR3 is TGTGCCAGCAGCTCATCAAATGGGAGGGCGGGCTACGAGCAGTACTTC.

The rearrangement joins TRBV28 to TRBJ1-3; possibly TRBD1 for D (6 bases). The V end lost 7 bases, the J end lost 2 bases, and 18 bases lay between the germline ends. The CDR3 has 16 residues. Germline-derived CDR1 and CDR2 are MDHEN and SYDVKM. CDR3 loop: CASTRGGAGAGNTIYF. CDR3 DNA: TGTGCCAGCACCCGGGGGGGGGCCGGGGCTGGAAACACCATATATTTT.

This clonotype was observed a few times. The chain combines TRBV12-3 or TRBV12-4 with TRBJ1-5; D is unclear. Deletions cut 1 base from V and 1 base from J, with 17 bases between. This CDR3 has 18 amino acids. The chain's CDR3 is CASSLGPRGIGSNQPQHF. CDR3 nucleotide sequence: TGTGCCAGCAGTTTAGGCCCCCGAGGGATAGGAAGCAATCAGCCCCAGCATTTT.

The chain is built from TRBV12-3 or TRBV12-4 and TRBJ1-6, with 9 bases identical to TRBD1. The CDR3 covers 15 residues. V gave up 6 bases and J gave up 7 bases; unmatched junction bases: 7. The DNA of the CDR3 is TGTGCCAGCAGGTGGGGACAGGGCTTGAATTCACCCCTCCACTTT. Translated: CASRWGQGLNSPLHF.

The rearrangement links TRBV18 to TRBJ2-3; a possible D gene is TRBD1 (5 bases). Germline CDR1 reads KGHSH; CDR2 reads LQKENI. Between the trimmed V and J ends, which lost 3 bases and 6 bases, there was a span of 10 bases. The CDR3 is 13 residues long. The CDR3 region has the DNA TGTGCCAGCTCACCGCAACAGGAGGATACGCAGTATTTT. This codes for CASSPQQEDTQYF. Together with reference TRBV18 and TRBJ2-3, the CDR3 gives the full variable domain: NAGVMQNPRHLVRRRGQEARLRCSPMKGHSHVYWYRQLPEEGLKFMVYLQKENIIDESGMPKERFSAEFPKEGPSILRIQQVVRGDSAAYFCASSPQQEDTQYFGPGTRLTVL.

V gene TRBV4-1 combines with J gene TRBJ2-7, with 11 nucleotides matching TRBD2. The CDR3 is made up of 15 amino acids. Germline values: CDR1 MGHRA, CDR2 YSYEKL. After removal of 4 bases from V and 4 bases from J, the junction contained 6 bases not matched to a gene. The CDR3 bases are TGCGCCAGCAGCCTTACTAGCGGGAGTGGTTACGAGCAGTACTTC. Amino acids: CASSLTSGSGYEQYF.

This chain uses TRBV11-2 with TRBJ2-3, with TRBD1 identical over 8 bases. The J segment lost 9 bases and the V segment lost 5 bases, leaving 22 bases of the junction unmatched. CDR3 length equals 18 residues. In germline, CDR1 is SGHAT, CDR2 FQNNGV. The CDR3: CASSPLRTGNPRGYTQYF. CDR3 bases: TGTGCCAGCAGCCCCCTCCGGACAGGGAACCCCAGAGGATACACGCAGTATTTT.

The table lists this clonotype with many counts. J is TRBJ2-7 and V is TRBV6-2 or TRBV6-3; 10 bases match TRBD2. Germline V CDR1 and CDR2: MNHEY, SVGEGT. The V and J ends lost 0 bases and 3 bases, in that order; junction bases with no gene match: 2. The CDR3 spans 15 residues. CDR3 amino acids: CASSYSGTSVYEQYF. The DNA for the CDR3 is TGTGCCAGCAGTTACTCCGGGACTAGCGTCTACGAGCAGTACTTC.

This sequence joins TRBV27 and TRBJ2-7, with TRBD2 matching over 9 bases. Germline V gene data show CDR1 as MNHEY and CDR2 as SMNVEV (reference sequence). There are 17 residues in the CDR3. The trim removed 1 base at V and 6 bases at J, leaving 13 bases unmatched. The CDR3 reads CASSLLDVGLAPREQYF. The CDR3, as DNA: TGTGCCAGCAGTTTATTGGATGTGGGACTAGCCCCGCGCGAGCAGTACTTC.

This clonotype was counted only a few times. The chain links TRBV6-5 to TRBJ1-5; a possible D gene is TRBD1 (5 bases). Trimming pared 3 bases from V and 0 bases from J, leaving 6 bases between. This CDR3 spans 14 amino acids. Germline V gives CDR1 MNHEY, CDR2 SVGAGI. In nucleotides, the CDR3 is TGTGCCAGCAGTTATAGGGGTAGCAATCAGCCCCAGCATTTT. It translates to CASSYRGSNQPQHF.

This clonotype was detected a few times. V and J are TRBV7-9 and TRBJ2-2; D call uncertain. The germline V and J ends were trimmed by 5 bases and 0 bases, with 7 bases remaining between them. This CDR3 region has 14 residues. Per germline, CDR1 SEHNR and CDR2 FQNEAQ (reference sequence). The CDR3 DNA is TGTGCCAGCAGCCCCATAACGAACACCGGGGAGCTGTTTTTT. Protein product: CASSPITNTGELFF.